This T cell receptor beta chain emerged from a study of T-cell reconstitution after alpha-beta-depleted transplantation in children. Study findings and constraints: Where some patients showed high TCRbeta diversity at day 60, it came from recipient T cells and thymic progenitors that had survived.

CDR1 is DFQATT and CDR2 is SNEGSKA in the germline V gene (reference sequence). The V gene lost 3 bases and the J gene lost 2 bases, with 20 bases spanning the gap. The CDR3 covers 16 residues. Unique molecular identifiers were incorporated during preparation of the TCRbeta library. TCRdb processed the PCR reads anew with MiXCR; each CDR3 protein has one entry. The data hold some 220,000 distinct CDR3 sequences, with under 13% observed a single time. This clonotype was seen at least ten times. Its antigen is still unknown. The origin of this receptor is a child younger than two with acute myeloid leukemia, due to receive a stem cell transplant. The material was PBMCs, obtained before TCRalphabeta/CD19-depleted stem cell transplant. The V and J genes are TRBV20-1 and TRBJ2-7; D is perhaps TRBD1 (6 bases). CDR3 bases: TGCAGTGCTAGGGAATTAGGCAGGGGCCCAACCTACGAGCAGTACTTC. The encoded protein is CSARELGRGPTYEQYF.